This T cell receptor beta chain was identified in a study of sequential checkpoint blockade in melanoma. Study information: Arm A got nivolumab then ipilimumab; arm B the reverse, 1:1.

Noted treatment: randomized to nivolumab then ipilimumab (arm A) or the reverse (arm B). Patients had received no earlier DNA-damaging chemotherapy. PBMC sorting kept live CD3+CD8+ cells without CD19 or CD56. Profiling relied on immunoSEQ multiplex PCR, and the TCRdb table lists in-frame clones only, not all of them. The table shows some 35,000 clones, with approximately 91% occurring only once. This clonotype originated in a human donor with melanoma. Sequencing used CD8+ T cells sorted from blood (inferred from file names), obtained from a patient given nivolumab and ipilimumab in sequence.

This CDR3 reads CASSGSGTHKMDTQYF. CDR3 nucleotides: TGTGCCAGCAGCGGCTCCGGGACTCACAAAATGGATACGCAGTATTTT. This chain links TRBV9 with TRBJ2-3; tentatively, D is TRBD2 (6 bases). The CDR3 covers 16 residues. The V and J ends lost 3 bases and 6 bases respectively, with 20 bases between them. Germline V gene sequence: CDR1 SGDLS, CDR2 YYNGEE.